The 10 T cell receptor beta chains presented below share a single source sample, sequenced in a study of cytomegalovirus exposure and HLA in healthy donors. 60 Vbeta and 13 Jbeta primers were used in PCR. Only in-frame clones appear in the TCRdb table, and some are missing; sequencing was by immunoSEQ multiplex PCR. The sample lists about 82,000 clones; 60% to 80% were seen once. The sequencing input was PBMCs. The source is a woman aged 45-65 years in good health and CMV-seropositive.

The rearrangement links TRBV9 to TRBJ1-2, with TRBD1 matching 8 bases. Germline CDR1 reads SGDLS; CDR2 reads YYNGEE. The CDR3 runs 14 residues. V shed 0 bases, J shed 4 bases, and the junction held 2 bases outside the gene matches. The CDR3 here is CASSVGTGSYGYTF. CDR3 DNA: TGTGCCAGCAGCGTAGGGACAGGGTCCTATGGCTACACCTTC.

This CDR3 is CASSSYQGANSNQPQHF. In DNA, the CDR3 is TGTGCCAGTAGTTCTTACCAGGGGGCAAATAGCAATCAGCCCCAGCATTTT. The J gene is TRBJ1-5, the V gene TRBV19, with TRBD1 identical over 8 bases. The CDR3 is made up of 17 amino acids. J gave up 0 bases and V 5 bases, and 9 bases lay outside the gene matches. Germline CDR1 reads LNHDA; CDR2 reads SQIVND (reference sequence).

The chain joins TRBV7-9 to TRBJ1-3; D gene unclear. Germline values: CDR1 SEHNR, CDR2 FQNEAQ (reference sequence). The CDR3 is made up of 12 amino acids. The V gene lost 5 bases and the J gene lost 9 bases, with 11 bases spanning the gap. CDR3 protein: CASSLLEPTIYF. In DNA form, the CDR3 reads TGTGCCAGCAGCCTACTCGAGCCCACCATATATTTT.

The chain carries TRBV7-8 and TRBJ2-1; 11 bases line up with TRBD2. V shed 3 bases, J shed 0 bases, and the junction held 7 bases outside the gene matches. CDR1 and CDR2 (germline): SGHVS, FQNEAQ. This CDR3 comprises 18 residues. This CDR3 reads CASSFRLAGGTSYNEQFF. The CDR3 DNA reads TGTGCCAGCAGCTTCCGGCTAGCGGGAGGAACCTCCTACAATGAGCAGTTCTTC.

The genes are TRBV7-2 and TRBJ2-1; 7 bases fit TRBD1. The V segment lost 0 bases and the J segment 4 bases; nucleotides outside the gene matches: 12. The CDR3 loop spans 18 amino acids. The V gene's germline CDR1 is SGHTA and CDR2 FQGNSA. CDR3 loop: CASSLAPPGQVQYNEQFF. For the CDR3, the DNA is TGTGCCAGCAGCTTAGCACCCCCAGGACAGGTCCAATACAATGAGCAGTTCTTC.

The chain is built from TRBV27 and TRBJ2-1, with a weak D call TRBD2 (6 bases). The CDR3 extends over 13 amino acids. V shed 7 bases and J shed 4 bases, with 11 bases lying between them. The germline gives CDR1 MNHEY, CDR2 SMNVEV (reference sequence). CDR3: CASIAEGYNEQFF. The DNA of the CDR3 is TGTGCCAGCATAGCGGAAGGGTACAATGAGCAGTTCTTC.

The CDR3 DNA sequence: TGCGCCAGCAGCCAGATGGGACTAGCGGGAGGAGGCGGCAACACCGGGGAGCTGTTTTTT. Translating gives CASSQMGLAGGGGNTGELFF. The chain recombines TRBV4-1 with TRBJ2-2, with 15 bases lining up with TRBD2. V lost 3 bases to trimming and J lost 2 bases; unmatched junction nucleotides: 10. The CDR3 covers 20 residues. Germline V gene lookup returns CDR1 MGHRA and CDR2 YSYEKL.

This chain uses TRBV9 with TRBJ1-1; 8 bases align to TRBD1. The CDR3 is made up of 13 amino acids. Germline V CDR1 and CDR2: SGDLS, YYNGEE. V gave up 4 bases and J gave up 5 bases; unmatched junction bases: 4. CDR3 nucleotide sequence: TGTGCCAGCAGCCGTGACAGGGGTACTGAAGCTTTCTTT. Amino acid sequence: CASSRDRGTEAFF.

J is TRBJ2-3 and V is TRBV28; 7 nucleotides match TRBD2. The germline CDR1 and CDR2 sequences are MDHEN and SYDVKM. This CDR3 has 14 amino acids. Trimming took 4 bases from V and 5 from J; bases not matched to a gene: 6. The CDR3: CASSSSGVGDTQYF. CDR3 DNA sequence: TGTGCCAGCAGTTCGAGCGGGGTGGGAGATACGCAGTATTTT.

This clone has just one count. This chain connects TRBV2 to TRBJ1-4, with TRBD1 matching over 9 bases. This CDR3 contains 14 residues. The V and J ends lost 5 bases and 5 bases, in that order; junction bases with no gene match: 3. The germline V gene has CDR1 SNHLY and CDR2 FYNNEI. CDR3 bases: TGTGCCAGCAGTCTGGACAGGGGAAATGAAAAACTGTTTTTT. This translates into CASSLDRGNEKLFF.